This T cell receptor beta chain was sequenced for a study of blood T cell repertoires in COVID-19. On the study more broadly: There were acute and convalescent COVID-19 samples, and they came from the United States, Italy and Spain. T cells, B-cell-depleted T cells, or PBMCs supplied cDNA or gDNA.

CDR3 length: 12 residues. Germline lookup yields CDR1 SQVTM and CDR2 ANQGSEA. The ends were cut back, 7 bases at V and 4 bases at J, with 10 bases in the middle. Sequencing was performed with immunoSEQ multiplex PCR; in TCRdb, only in-frame clones are kept and a portion is missing. The data show about 160,000 clones, approximately 92% seen once. The sample taken for sequencing was peripheral blood. The sequence was collected from a woman aged 45 to 65 with acute or convalescent COVID-19. The rearrangement links TRBV29-1 to TRBJ1-4; the D is unclear. The CDR3 region is CSASILNEKLFF. CDR3 DNA sequence: TGCAGCGCTAGTATACTTAATGAAAAACTGTTTTTT.